This TCR beta chain was obtained from a study of Tregs in tolerant kidney transplant recipients (dated by TCRdb to between 2018 and 2021). For the study in its entirety: Transplants used related donors with nonmyeloablative bone marrow transplantation; mixed chimerism was transient in the human trials. Before combined kidney and bone marrow transplantation, this study identified donor-specific regulatory T cells using TCRbeta sequencing and then followed those same cells after transplant. Summary of the overall study and its limitations: Because only a small number of patients were included, the study had limitations, and the results will need to be validated in larger populations as well as under other immunosuppression protocols. In tolerant patients, the expansion of donor-specific Tregs was greater than global Treg expansion, suggesting that the expansion was antigen-driven rather than nonspecific. Expanding Tregs with activated donor B cells appeared to identify the most biologically relevant and donor-specific TCRbeta repertoire. For some patients the PCR primers changed over time, which made it impossible to compare the samples from those patients at the nucleotide level. Although technical replication error seemed to be minimal, the question of biological reproducibility was not addressed directly.

As regards this clone: Its antigen target is currently unknown. Within one base of it there is no much larger clone, and no base qualities were kept.

For TCRbeta CDR3 sequencing, genomic DNA was extracted from sorted cells using the QIAGEN DNeasy Blood and Tissue Kit. High-throughput TCRbeta CDR3 sequencing was carried out commercially through immunoSEQ, with PCR amplification with bias correction and internal controls included. From the authors' description of their analysis: Unique productive TCRbeta sequences were defined by CDR3 nucleotide sequence when primers matched and otherwise by CDR3 amino acid sequence together with Vbeta and Jbeta genes. To correct sorting error, sequences shared between sorted populations at a frequency ratio of 2:1 or less were removed; the rest were assigned to the higher population. A sequence counted as donor-reactive if, in CFSE-low cells, the sequence had a frequency of at least 0.01% and was expanded at least 5-fold compared with unstimulated cells. Jensen-Shannon divergence calculated on the top 100 TCRbeta sequences ranked by frequency was used to measure repertoire divergence. For samples with multiple sequencing runs, sorting error was corrected separately for each run before the runs were pooled. This is the immuneACCESS table as TCRdb keeps it, with only in-frame sequences that have V and J called. A part of the clones is gone; compared with another copy, unresolved V genes explain less than half, and the rest is unexplained. That table is the source of V, J and clone size, and D and trimming were worked out from the DNA. A total of roughly 99,000 clones appear in this sample, over 85% of them only once. 0.46% of the sample belongs to the ten largest clones.

Sample time point, as interpreted from the label and publication: blood sample drawn before combined kidney and bone marrow transplant. Thawed PBMCs were FACS-sorted into unstimulated Tregs (CD4+CD25+CD127-), CD4+ non-Tregs (CD4+CD25-), CD4 cells and CD8 cells. Patients were a few combined kidney and bone marrow transplant recipients from the ITN036ST trial, and only these trial subjects had samples available. Healthy control blood was processed to PBMCs with a Ficoll density gradient and then cryopreserved, whereas patient PBMCs were collected both before and after transplant. The germline V gene encodes CDR1 SGHRS and CDR2 YFSETQ. Reading from cysteine to phenylalanine, the CDR3 counts 16 amino acids. Solely the CDR3 DNA is kept, with 48 bases framed from the first base. Compared with germline, V lacks 3 bases and J lacks 2 bases; bases without a gene match: 6.

The material was CD4+ T cells from blood, obtained before the transplant. The V and J genes are TRBV5-1 and TRBJ2-5; the junction holds 11 bases that match TRBD2. This clonotype originated in a human donor who received a combined kidney and bone marrow transplant. The CDR3 protein sequence reads: CASSWGLAVVQETQYF. The DNA is TGCGCCAGCAGCTGGGGACTAGCGGTCGTACAAGAGACCCAGTACTTC.